This T cell receptor (beta chain) comes out of a study of regulatory T cells in long-lasting Graves disease. Study-level points and caveats: Authors noted too few samples as a limitation. Relative to newly diagnosed Graves' patients, persistent ones had lower TCR diversity.

Points on this clonotype: Its antigen is as yet unknown.

Time point meaning: persistent/refractory GD, antithyroid drugs over 5 years with positive TRAb. From RNA extracted from PBMCs, the TCR library was made. CDR1 MNHEY and CDR2 SMNVEV come from the germline V gene (reference sequence). CDR3 length: 18 amino acids. V lost 0 bases and J lost 8; bases outside the gene matches: 13. Researchers made TCR beta libraries by using iRepertoire HTBI primers and running Arm-PCR on CDR3 regions. TCRdb re-derived calls from the multiplex PCR reads in MiXCR, one entry per CDR3 protein. The data hold over 450,000 distinct CDR3 sequences, with about a fifth observed a single time.

The specimen comprised peripheral blood mononuclear cells (PBMCs), sampled when the disease was refractory, from a patient treated with antithyroid drugs. The TCR originated in a female donor with Graves disease. The chain joins TRBV27 to TRBJ1-6; TRBD1 matches at 7 bases. The CDR3 reads CASSLSRDSLSPDSPLHF. The DNA for the CDR3 is TGTGCCAGCAGTTTATCTCGGGACAGCCTTTCGCCGGATTCACCCCTCCACTTT.